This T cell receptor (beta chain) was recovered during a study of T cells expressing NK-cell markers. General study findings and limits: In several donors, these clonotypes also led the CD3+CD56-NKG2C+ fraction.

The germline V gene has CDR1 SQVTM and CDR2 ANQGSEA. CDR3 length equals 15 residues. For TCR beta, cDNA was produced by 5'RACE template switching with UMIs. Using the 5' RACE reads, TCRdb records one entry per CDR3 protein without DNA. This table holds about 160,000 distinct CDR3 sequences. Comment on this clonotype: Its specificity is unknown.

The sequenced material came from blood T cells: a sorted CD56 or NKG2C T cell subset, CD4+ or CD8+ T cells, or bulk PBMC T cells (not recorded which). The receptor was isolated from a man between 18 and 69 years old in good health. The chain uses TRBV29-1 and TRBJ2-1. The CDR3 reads CSVAAGHLLINEQFF.